The 15 T cell receptor beta chains below were found in one sample sequenced in a study of shared clonotypes between healthy human individuals. CD8 cells classed as naive were CD45RO-negative and positively selected for CCR7, excluding terminally differentiated effector memory CD45RA+ cells. Assay used: immunoSEQ multiplex PCR; TCRdb lists only in-frame clones, some missing. The table has around 2,000,000 clones, about 92% seen once; the top ten hold roughly 1.8%. The sample was naive CD8+ T cells from PBMCs. Source of these receptors: a man between 18 and 35 years old in good health. Some clones in this sample may be carry-over from other donors' samples.

V usage is TRBV27 and J usage is TRBJ1-2; 7 positions agree with TRBD1. CDR3 length: 15 residues. V gave up 6 bases and J gave up 4 bases; unmatched junction bases: 11. Germline values: CDR1 MNHEY, CDR2 SMNVEV (reference sequence). This CDR3 is CASSFAAGTVYGYTF. CDR3 bases: TGTGCCAGCAGCTTTGCCGCCGGGACAGTCTATGGCTACACCTTC.

J is TRBJ2-7 and V is TRBV27; D possibly corresponds to TRBD2 (6 bases). Germline CDR1 MNHEY, CDR2 SMNVEV (reference sequence). Trimming cost V 3 bases and J 5 bases, with 14 bases left between them. This CDR3 region has 14 residues. CDR3 region: CASSLEGRRDEQYF. As DNA, the CDR3 is TGTGCCAGCAGTTTGGAGGGGCGCCGGGACGAGCAGTACTTC.

The V call is TRBV14, the J call TRBJ1-1, with D unresolved. The CDR3 has 12 amino acids. The V gene's germline CDR1 is SGHDN and CDR2 FVKESK. V dropped 9 bases and J dropped 4 bases, with 12 bases sitting between them. CDR3 nucleotides: TGTGCCAGTTCTAGGGCGGGCACTGAAGCTTTCTTT. It specifies CASSRAGTEAFF.

The gene calls are TRBV28 and TRBJ2-3, with 8 bases aligning to TRBD2. With V trimmed by 6 bases and J by 3 bases, 5 bases remained unmatched. The CDR3 length is 14 residues. CDR1 and CDR2 (germline): MDHEN, SYDVKM. The CDR3 here is CASSVAGLTDTQYF. CDR3 bases: TGTGCCAGCAGCGTAGCGGGATTAACAGATACGCAGTATTTT. The entire variable domain, with the rest obtained from reference TRBV28 and TRBJ2-3, is as follows: DVKVTQSSRYLVKRTGEKVFLECVQDMDHENMFWYRQDPGLGLRLIYFSYDVKMKEKGDIPEGYSVSREKKERFSLILESASTNQTSMYLCASSVAGLTDTQYFGPGTRLTVL.

The V call is TRBV19, the J call TRBJ2-7; tentative D call: TRBD1 (6 bases). V was pared by 7 bases and J by 1 base, with 8 bases between. The CDR3 covers 12 residues. Germline V CDR1 and CDR2: LNHDA, SQIVND (reference sequence). The CDR3 DNA reads as TGTGCCAGTATGGGGGCTTCCTACGAGCAGTACTTC. Its translation: CASMGASYEQYF.

This clone has just a few counts. The J gene is TRBJ1-1, the V gene TRBV19, with TRBD1 identical over 8 bases. CDR1 is LNHDA, CDR2 SQIVND, per germline (reference sequence). This CDR3 is 13 amino acids long. V shed 11 bases, J shed 6 bases, and the junction held 11 bases outside the gene matches. CDR3: CAGRSRGLSEAFF. DNA of the CDR3: TGTGCCGGGAGGTCCAGGGGGCTATCTGAAGCTTTCTTT.

This clone was found once. The chain recombines TRBV5-1 with TRBJ2-7; no clear D gene. Deletions cut 0 bases from V and 6 bases from J, with 7 bases between. This CDR3 spans 12 amino acids. CDR1 and CDR2 from the germline V gene are SGHRS and YFSETQ. DNA for the CDR3: TGCGCCAGCAGCTTGGAATCCGTCGAGCAGTACTTC. Translating it yields CASSLESVEQYF.

V gene TRBV28 combines with J gene TRBJ2-7, with D tentatively TRBD2 (5 bases). The CDR3 loop spans 16 amino acids. V was trimmed by 2 bases and J by 2 bases, leaving 16 bases between them. From germline, CDR1 is MDHEN and CDR2 SYDVKM. The CDR3 DNA reads as TGTGCCAGCAGTTTAAGTACCGGGATGGGCGCCTACGAGCAGTACTTC. Amino acid sequence: CASSLSTGMGAYEQYF. Full variable domain (rest looked up from reference TRBV28 and TRBJ2-7): DVKVTQSSRYLVKRTGEKVFLECVQDMDHENMFWYRQDPGLGLRLIYFSYDVKMKEKGDIPEGYSVSREKKERFSLILESASTNQTSMYLCASSLSTGMGAYEQYFGPGTRLTVT.

The chain has TRBV5-4 and TRBJ2-7; 8 bases map to TRBD1. Trimming removed 4 bases from V and 3 bases from J; junction bases left unmatched: 9. Germline V gene lookup returns CDR1 SGHNT and CDR2 YYREEE (reference sequence). The length of the CDR3 is 15 residues. The CDR3 sequence: CASSLGTGSIYEQYF. CDR3 DNA sequence: TGTGCCAGCAGCCTCGGGACAGGTTCAATCTACGAGCAGTACTTC.

The chain couples TRBV5-6 to TRBJ2-7; D is unresolved. Germline V gene data show CDR1 as SGHDT and CDR2 as YYEEEE. This CDR3 is built from 13 residues. Deletions cut 0 bases from V and 2 bases from J, with 6 bases between. The CDR3 spells CASSLDQTYEQYF. DNA for the CDR3: TGTGCCAGCAGCTTGGATCAGACCTACGAGCAGTACTTC.

The chain uses TRBV7-9 and TRBJ2-6; no clear D. Trimming shortened V by 5 bases and J by 4 bases, and 12 bases separated the two germline ends. The CDR3 is 15 amino acids. CDR1 SEHNR and CDR2 FQNEAQ come from the germline V gene (reference sequence). CDR3 in amino acids: CASSNVRYGANVLTF. The CDR3 DNA is TGTGCCAGCAGCAATGTGCGATACGGGGCCAACGTCCTGACTTTC.

Turning to this clone: Other nucleotide sequences in the sample specify the same CDR3. This chain joins TRBV7-3 and TRBJ1-1, with D perhaps TRBD1 (5 bases). Germline V CDR1 and CDR2: SGHTA, FQGTGA. V shed 0 bases and J shed 1 base, with 9 bases lying between them. The CDR3 extends over 15 amino acids. CDR3 nucleotide sequence: TGTGCCAGCAGCTTAACAGGTCAGGGGAACACTGAAGCTTTCTTT. This sequence encodes CASSLTGQGNTEAFF. Looking up the rest from reference TRBV7-3 and TRBJ1-1 gives the full variable domain: GAGVSQTPSNKVTEKGKYVELRCDPISGHTALYWYRQSLGQGPEFLIYFQGTGAADDSGLPNDRFFAVRPEGSVSTLKIQRTERGDSAVYLCASSLTGQGNTEAFFGQGTRLTVV.

For this clone: Other DNA sequences in this specimen translate into the identical CDR3. The chain recombines TRBV9 with TRBJ1-5; 7 nucleotides agree with TRBD1. Germline trimming cut 5 bases from V and 2 bases from J; bases unmatched to any gene: 4. Germline V gene data show CDR1 as SGDLS and CDR2 as YYNGEE. This CDR3 spans 14 amino acids. The CDR3 region is CASSSGQGNQPQHF. The CDR3 bases are TGTGCCAGCAGTAGCGGACAGGGCAATCAGCCCCAGCATTTT.

The chain couples TRBV27 to TRBJ1-5, with 8 bases matching TRBD1. Germline CDR1 reads MNHEY; CDR2 reads SMNVEV (reference sequence). This CDR3 has 16 amino acids. Germline trimming cut 6 bases from V and 4 bases from J; bases unmatched to any gene: 11. Here the CDR3 reads CASSPLYRTGNQPQHF. The DNA for the CDR3 is TGTGCCAGCAGCCCACTCTATCGGACAGGGAATCAGCCCCAGCATTTT.

The chain employs TRBV21-1 and TRBJ2-7. TRBV21-1 is termed a pseudogene. The CDR3 has 13 amino acids. The CDR3 here is CASSKAPYEGQYF. As DNA, the CDR3 is TGTGCCAGCAGCAAAGCGCCGTATGAAGGGCAGTACTTC.